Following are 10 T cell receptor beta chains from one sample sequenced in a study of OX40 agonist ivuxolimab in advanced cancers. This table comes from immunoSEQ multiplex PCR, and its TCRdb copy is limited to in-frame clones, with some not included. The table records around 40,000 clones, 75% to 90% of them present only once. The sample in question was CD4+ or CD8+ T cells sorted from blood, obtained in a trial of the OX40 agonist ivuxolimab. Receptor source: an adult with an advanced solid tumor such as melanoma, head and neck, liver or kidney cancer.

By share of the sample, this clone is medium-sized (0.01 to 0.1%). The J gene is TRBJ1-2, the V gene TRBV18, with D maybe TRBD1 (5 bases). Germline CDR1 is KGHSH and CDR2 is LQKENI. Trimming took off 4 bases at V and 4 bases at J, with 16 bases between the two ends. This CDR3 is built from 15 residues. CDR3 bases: TGTGCCAGCTCACAAACCGCAGACAGCGGCTATGGCTACACCTTC. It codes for CASSQTADSGYGYTF.

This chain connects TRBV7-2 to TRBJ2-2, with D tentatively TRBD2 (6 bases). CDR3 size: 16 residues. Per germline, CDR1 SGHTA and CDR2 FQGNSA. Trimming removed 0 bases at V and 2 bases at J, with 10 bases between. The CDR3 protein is CASSLAGAGNTGELFF. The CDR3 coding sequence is TGTGCCAGCAGCTTAGCGGGAGCGGGTAACACCGGGGAGCTGTTTTTT.

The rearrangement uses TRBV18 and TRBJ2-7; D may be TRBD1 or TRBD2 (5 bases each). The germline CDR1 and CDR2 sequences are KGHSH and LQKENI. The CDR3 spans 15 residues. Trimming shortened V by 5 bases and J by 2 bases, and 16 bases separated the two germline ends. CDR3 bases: TGTGCCAGCTCAATCGCCGAGGGACGGACCTACGAGCAGTACTTC. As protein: CASSIAEGRTYEQYF.

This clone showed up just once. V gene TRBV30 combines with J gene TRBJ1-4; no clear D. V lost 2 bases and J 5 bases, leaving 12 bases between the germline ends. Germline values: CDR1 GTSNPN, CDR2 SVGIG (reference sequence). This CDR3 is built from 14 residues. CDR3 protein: CAWSRKAVNEKLFF. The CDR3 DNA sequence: TGTGCCTGGAGTAGGAAGGCAGTAAATGAAAAACTGTTTTTT.

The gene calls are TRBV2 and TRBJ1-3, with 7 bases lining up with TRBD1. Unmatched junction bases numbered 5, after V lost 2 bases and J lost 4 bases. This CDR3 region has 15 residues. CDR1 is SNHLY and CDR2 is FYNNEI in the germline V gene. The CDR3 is CASSENRGRGNTIYF. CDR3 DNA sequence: TGTGCCAGCAGTGAAAACAGGGGCAGAGGAAACACCATATATTTT.

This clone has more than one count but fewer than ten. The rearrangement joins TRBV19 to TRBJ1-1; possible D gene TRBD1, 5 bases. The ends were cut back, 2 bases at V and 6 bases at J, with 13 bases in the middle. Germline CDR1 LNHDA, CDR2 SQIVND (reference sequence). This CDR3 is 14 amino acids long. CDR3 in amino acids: CASSIRGVGAEAFF. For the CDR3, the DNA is TGTGCCAGTAGTATAAGAGGGGTAGGCGCTGAAGCTTTCTTT. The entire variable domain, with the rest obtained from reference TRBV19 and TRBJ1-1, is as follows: DGGITQSPKYLFRKEGQNVTLSCEQNLNHDAMYWYRQDPGQGLRLIYYSQIVNDFQKGDIAEGYSVSREKKESFPLTVTSAQKNPTAFYLCASSIRGVGAEAFFGQGTRLTVV.

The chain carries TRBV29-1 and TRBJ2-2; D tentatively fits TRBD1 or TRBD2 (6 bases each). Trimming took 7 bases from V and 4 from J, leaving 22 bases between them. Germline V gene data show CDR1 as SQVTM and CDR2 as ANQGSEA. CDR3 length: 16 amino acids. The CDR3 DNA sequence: TGCAGCGCTGGAGGGGGGCGGCAGGGAGGCACCGGGGAGCTGTTTTTT. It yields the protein CSAGGGRQGGTGELFF.

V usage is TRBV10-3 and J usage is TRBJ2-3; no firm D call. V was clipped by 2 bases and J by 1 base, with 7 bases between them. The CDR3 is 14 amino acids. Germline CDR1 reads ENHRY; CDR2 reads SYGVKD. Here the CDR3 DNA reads TGTGCCATCAGTGAGAGGCAGGGCACAGATACGCAGTATTTT. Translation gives CAISERQGTDTQYF.

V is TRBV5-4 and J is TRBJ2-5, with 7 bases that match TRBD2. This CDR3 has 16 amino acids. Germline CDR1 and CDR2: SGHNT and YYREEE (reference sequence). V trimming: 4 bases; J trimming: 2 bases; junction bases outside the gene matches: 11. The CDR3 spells CASSPRGGSGQETQYF. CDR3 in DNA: TGTGCCAGCAGCCCCCGCGGGGGATCGGGGCAAGAGACCCAGTACTTC.

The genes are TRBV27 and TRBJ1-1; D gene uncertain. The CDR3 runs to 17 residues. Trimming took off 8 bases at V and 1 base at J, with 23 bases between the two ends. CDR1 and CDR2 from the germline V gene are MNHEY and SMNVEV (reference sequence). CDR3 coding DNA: TGTGCCAGCTCTCGCCCCCCGGGCGGATACCAGAACACTGAAGCTTTCTTT. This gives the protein CASSRPPGGYQNTEAFF.